This TCR beta chain was identified during a study of shared clonotypes between healthy human individuals (dated by TCRdb to 2018 to 2021). About the full investigation: The cohort comprised a couple of women and a few men aged 18 to 49 years. To increase sequencing depth and limit assay-specific biases, TCR repertoire library preparation and sequencing were carried out by different laboratories using diverse techniques. To estimate repertoire size and how much clonotypes are shared between individuals, the study performed deep sequencing of blood TCR repertoires from roughly five healthy adults. Leukapheresis yielded between about 0.85 and 10 billion PBMCs per donor. For each donor, CD4 naive and CD4 memory were each given three plates, CD8 naive was given two plates, and CD8 memory was given one plate. Study-wide conclusions, independent of this receptor: The small number of donors limited the genetic and exposure-history diversity represented. Incomplete sequencing was indicated by rarefaction of sorted-subset datasets, despite the large sequencing depth. Sharing across several donors was observed for around 5% of naive CD4, about 4% of naive CD8, roughly 2.4% of memory CD4, and roughly 0.4% of memory CD8 clonotypes. Compared with non-shared clonotypes, the clonotypes found in all four sorted-subset donors had higher generation probabilities. Naive subsets generally had larger estimated clonotype richness than memory subsets. Based on pairwise subsampling, the degree of clonotype sharing among donors was expected to be affected by sequencing depth. Sampling was limited to blood, and TCR repertoires in tissue likely differ from TCR repertoires in blood.

TCR CDR3 regions were amplified from genomic DNA by multiplex PCR using the deep immunoSEQ assay. Extracted genomic DNA from each cell subset was distributed evenly across all wells of several immunoSEQ 96-well plates, and each plate was treated as a replicate. Each replicate PCR for sorted subsets received approximately 200 ng genomic DNA, equal to roughly 33,000 T cell genomes. Purified libraries were quantified with a Qubit 3.0 fluorometer, sized on a Bioanalyzer 2100, and re-quantified with the KAPA Library Quantification kit. Each immunoSEQ 96-well plate was sequenced on its own single-read 150-cycle Illumina NextSeq 550 flow cell. The source study handled its data this way. Because the immunoSEQ output included only junctional sequences and no quality scores, the filtering could not be the same as the filtering used for full-length reads. To assign V/J genes and CDR3, sequences were annotated against IMGT germline references using PyIR, a Python wrapper for IgBLAST v1.9. Any read was removed if the V/J assignment was weak (E-value above 1e-6), the CDR3 was missing, or the read contained stop codons, out-of-frame junctions, or ambiguous translated residues. V3J clonotypes were defined as sequences sharing the same inferred V gene, J gene, and CDR3 amino acid sequence. To compute the percentage overlap between repertoires, the number of shared unique clonotypes was divided by the size of the smaller repertoire. Three approaches were used to assess repertoire richness: RTK rarefaction, the Chao1 estimator, and Recon v2.1 estimates of unobserved clonotypes. Generation probabilities were computed with OLGA for all TCRbeta clonotypes obtained by the gDNA method from a few donors. This is the immuneACCESS table as TCRdb keeps it, with only in-frame sequences that have V and J called. A part of the clones is gone; compared with another copy, unresolved V genes explain less than half, and the rest is unexplained. V and J calls and clone size are those listed in that table; D and trimming were worked out from the DNA. The sample table lists about 2 million clones, approximately 94% of them with a count of one. The ten largest account for 0.9% to 1.3% of the sample.

This clone was picked up one time. It lacks a known antigen. No base-level quality is on record; no much larger clone is a single base apart. The CDR3 holds 15 amino acids from the cysteine to the phenylalanine. CDR3 DNA is the only sequence kept; it has 45 bases, read in frame from the first base. Looking up the germline V gene yields CDR1 SGHTA and CDR2 FQGNSA. V gives up 5 bases and J gives up 5 bases, and the segment between their germline ends measures 16 bases. CD8 naive samples were CD45RO-negative cells positively selected for CCR7, giving a CD45RA+CCR7+ population that excluded TemRA cells. Healthy HIV-negative adults with no recently reported acute infections or vaccinations were included as donors. Every donor was a Caucasian adult living in Nashville, Tennessee, USA. Blood was collected by leukapheresis, and PBMCs were isolated by Ficoll-Histopaque density gradient centrifugation and then cryopreserved in liquid nitrogen vapor phase. Analytical flow cytometry was used to check the purity and quantity of every magnetically sorted T cell population. Genomic DNA was isolated from every sorted fraction and measured by UV absorbance on a Nanodrop 2000c.

The rearranged chain carries TRBV7-2 and TRBJ1-5; the D segment could be TRBD1, given 6 matching bases. Sequenced input: naive CD8+ T cells sorted from blood. The label giving this sample's cell subset or site can be read as: CD45RA+CCR7+. The TCR was taken from a man aged 18 to 30 in good health. The DNA reads TGTGCCAGCAGCCTTATCCCAGGGGAGGATCAGCCCCAGCATTTT. Its protein reads: CASSLIPGEDQPQHF.